A single count supports the clone carrying this TCR beta chain. Trimming removed 6 bases at V and 4 bases at J, with 12 bases between. The CDR3 sequence is 13 residues long. The sample originates from a study of blood T cell repertoires in COVID-19. As originally analysed: Amplified reference gene primers provided the basis for estimating nucleated cell counts. The method was immunoSEQ multiplex PCR; TCRdb's version includes in-frame clones alone and lacks a portion of them. Clonal size and the V and J genes are those of that table, whereas D and trimming came from the DNA. The sample lists around 300,000 clones, almost 85% occurring once.

Sequenced sample: peripheral blood. This TCR was sampled from a human donor in a cohort sampled during active COVID-19. This sequence joins TRBV12-3 or TRBV12-4 and TRBJ1-2; a weak D match, TRBD1 (6 bases). CDR3 DNA: TGTGCCAGCAGCTCAGACAGGATCTATGGCTACACCTTC. Amino acids: CASSSDRIYGYTF.